These 18 T cell receptor beta chains were sequenced from one sample in a study of persistence of HIV-infected CD4 T cells. The immunoSEQ assay was version 4, run in survey mode. TCRdb's copy holds only in-frame clones and misses some; the assay was immunoSEQ multiplex PCR. The table records tens of thousands of clones, around four fifths of them present only once. Antigens of these TCRs are unknown. Stimulation used around 10 ug/mL lysate from CMV-infected fibroblasts. Memory cells lacking CD40L and CD69 with high CD45RO were sorted. Sequenced material: CD4+ T cells sorted from PBMCs after 18-hour stimulation, taken from a patient who received antiretroviral therapy. The source is an adult man with HIV who was CMV-seropositive.

The chain recombines TRBV28 with TRBJ2-2, with D possibly TRBD1 on 7 matching bases. Trimming shortened V by 11 bases and J by 0 bases, and 19 bases separated the two germline ends. The length of the CDR3 is 16 residues. CDR1 and CDR2 from the germline V gene are MDHEN and SYDVKM. For the CDR3, the DNA is TGTGCCTCCGCTGGCGCGGGACAGCCGAACACCGGGGAGCTGTTTTTT. It encodes CASAGAGQPNTGELFF. The full variable domain, with the rest looked up from reference TRBV28 and TRBJ2-2, is DVKVTQSSRYLVKRTGEKVFLECVQDMDHENMFWYRQDPGLGLRLIYFSYDVKMKEKGDIPEGYSVSREKKERFSLILESASTNQTSMYLCASAGAGQPNTGELFFGEGSRLTVL.

The chain employs TRBV12-3 or TRBV12-4 and TRBJ2-7, with TRBD2 matching over 9 bases. Germline trimming cut 3 bases from V and 5 bases from J; bases unmatched to any gene: 2. CDR3 length equals 13 residues. This chain's CDR3 is CASSFGTSNEQYF. CDR3 DNA: TGTGCCAGCAGTTTTGGGACTAGCAACGAGCAGTACTTC.

This chain uses TRBV4-1 with TRBJ2-7; 10 nucleotides agree with TRBD1. The V gene end was trimmed by 0 bases and the J gene end by 6 bases; junction bases not matched to a gene: 11. The CDR3 covers 17 residues. Per germline, CDR1 MGHRA and CDR2 YSYEKL. CDR3 DNA: TGCGCCAGCAGCCAAGAGCCGCCCGGACAGGGGGGTATCGAGCAGTACTTC. This codes for CASSQEPPGQGGIEQYF.

The chain recombines TRBV6-5 with TRBJ2-7; D perhaps matches TRBD2 (6 bases). CDR1 is MNHEY, CDR2 SVGAGI, per germline. The CDR3 has 14 residues. Trimming removed 0 bases from V and 4 bases from J, with 10 bases in between. The CDR3 DNA reads TGTGCCAGCAGTTACTCGGGGGGAGATTACGAGCAGTACTTC. It codes for CASSYSGGDYEQYF.

The chain joins TRBV7-9 to TRBJ2-2; D is ambiguous. The CDR3 length is 12 residues. Germline lookup yields CDR1 SEHNR and CDR2 FQNEAQ (reference sequence). Trimming pared 6 bases from V and 7 bases from J, leaving 9 bases between. CDR3 nucleotides: TGTGCCAGCAGTCAAGCAAACGGGGAGCTGTTTTTT. Its protein product is CASSQANGELFF.

In DNA form, the CDR3 reads TGTGCCAGTAGTACTACAGGGACGGTCTCCTATAATTCACCCCTCCACTTT. Its translation is CASSTTGTVSYNSPLHF. This chain links TRBV19 with TRBJ1-6; TRBD1 is a possible D gene (6 bases). V was cut by 4 bases and J by 0 bases, with 13 bases left in between. The CDR3 spans 17 residues. Germline CDR1 and CDR2: LNHDA and SQIVND (reference sequence).

The V call is TRBV5-6, the J call TRBJ2-2; D not certain. This CDR3 has 13 amino acids. Trimming took off 6 bases at V and 4 bases at J, with 10 bases between the two ends. CDR1 and CDR2 from the germline V gene are SGHDT and YYEEEE. The CDR3 DNA follows: TGTGCCAGCAAAACCCCAGGCACCGGGGAGCTGTTTTTT. It yields the protein CASKTPGTGELFF. The variable domain in full, completed from reference TRBV5-6 and TRBJ2-2, reads DAGVTQSPTHLIKTRGQQVTLRCSPKSGHDTVSWYQQALGQGPQFIFQYYEEEERQRGNFPDRFSGHQFPNYSSELNVNALLLGDSALYLCASKTPGTGELFFGEGSRLTVL.

J is TRBJ1-1 and V is TRBV6-5; TRBD1 matches at 9 bases. The CDR3 extends over 15 amino acids. V lost 6 bases, J lost 1 base, and 6 bases stayed unmatched. Germline V gene lookup returns CDR1 MNHEY and CDR2 SVGAGI. The CDR3 DNA sequence: TGTGCCAGCAGGTTACCGGGACAGGGGAACACTGAAGCTTTCTTT. This translates into CASRLPGQGNTEAFF.

The chain carries TRBV10-1 and TRBJ2-3; D is unresolved. Germline V gene sequence: CDR1 WNHNN, CDR2 SYGVQD (reference sequence). Deletions cut 4 bases from V and 0 bases from J, with 14 bases between. The CDR3 length is 16 residues. As DNA, the CDR3 is TGCGCCAGCAGTGGGCCAACCTTGCCTAGCACAGATACGCAGTATTTT. The encoded protein is CASSGPTLPSTDTQYF.

This clone was detected once. This chain links TRBV30 with TRBJ2-5; 10 nucleotides align to TRBD2. There are 14 residues in the CDR3. Germline loops: CDR1 GTSNPN, CDR2 SVGIG (reference sequence). Losses at the gene ends were 3 bases for V and 5 bases for J; bases not matched to a gene: 6. In nucleotides, the CDR3 is TGTGCCTGGAGAGGACTAGCGGAAAAGGAGACCCAGTACTTC. Its translation is CAWRGLAEKETQYF.

The chain employs TRBV7-3 and TRBJ2-2; 11 bases map to TRBD2. The CDR3 covers 17 residues. Germline V lookup: CDR1 SGHTA, CDR2 FQGTGA. Losses at the gene ends were 5 bases for V and 5 bases for J; bases not matched to a gene: 10. In DNA form, the CDR3 reads TGTGCCAGCAGCCTAAGGGCTAGCGGGGGGAGAACCGGGGAGCTGTTTTTT. Protein: CASSLRASGGRTGELFF.

The chain carries TRBV6-5 and TRBJ1-3, with TRBD1 as a possible D gene (5 bases). The V gene lost 5 bases and the J gene lost 0 bases, with 11 bases spanning the gap. CDR1 is MNHEY, CDR2 SVGAGI, per germline. The CDR3 extends over 15 amino acids. The CDR3 here is CASSTTQGSGNTIYF. The CDR3 nucleotides are TGTGCCAGCAGTACAACCCAGGGCTCTGGAAACACCATATATTTT.

The chain joins TRBV29-1 to TRBJ2-2; TRBD2 matches 14 bases. Germline trimming cut 7 bases from V and 4 bases from J; bases unmatched to any gene: 8. The CDR3 extends over 16 amino acids. Germline values: CDR1 SQVTM, CDR2 ANQGSEA. CDR3 sequence: CSARLAGGRGTGELFF. In DNA, the CDR3 is TGCAGCGCTAGACTAGCGGGGGGGCGCGGCACCGGGGAGCTGTTTTTT.

The gene calls are TRBV7-9 and TRBJ1-1; D remains unclear. Looked up from germline, CDR1 is SEHNR and CDR2 is FQNEAQ (reference sequence). The CDR3 length is 12 residues. Deletions cut 3 bases from V and 10 bases from J, with 12 bases between. CDR3 sequence: CASSLGRNTAFF. The CDR3 DNA reads as TGTGCCAGCAGCTTGGGCAGGAACACAGCTTTCTTT. Using reference TRBV7-9 and TRBJ1-1 for the parts outside the CDR3, the full variable domain is DTGVSQNPRHKITKRGQNVTFRCDPISEHNRLYWYRQTLGQGPEFLTYFQNEAQLEKSRLLSDRFSAERPKGSFSTLEIQRTEQGDSAMYLCASSLGRNTAFFGQGTRLTVV.

There are a few counts of this clone. The gene calls are TRBV5-1 and TRBJ2-7; D is uncertain. The CDR3 extends over 12 amino acids. CDR1 SGHRS and CDR2 YFSETQ come from the germline V gene. V lost 5 bases, J lost 3 bases, and 9 bases lay in between. The CDR3 loop is CASSPSGYEQYF. CDR3 bases: TGCGCCAGCAGTCCCTCGGGCTACGAGCAGTACTTC.

This clone was observed a few times. V gene TRBV14 combines with J gene TRBJ1-6, with unresolved D. The CDR3 covers 14 residues. Trimming pared 0 bases from V and 10 bases from J, leaving 10 bases between. CDR1 SGHDN and CDR2 FVKESK come from the germline V gene. In DNA, the CDR3 is TGTGCCAGCAGCCAAGAGGTATATGGATCACCCCTCCACTTT. Protein: CASSQEVYGSPLHF.

The V and J genes are TRBV6-5 and TRBJ1-1, with D hard to call. The germline V and J ends were trimmed by 4 bases and 0 bases, with 6 bases remaining between them. The length of the CDR3 is 13 residues. The germline V gene encodes CDR1 MNHEY and CDR2 SVGAGI. The CDR3 here is CASSFGMNTEAFF. CDR3 bases: TGTGCCAGCAGTTTTGGAATGAACACTGAAGCTTTCTTT.

This rearrangement joins TRBV18 to TRBJ1-1, with 9 bases identical to TRBD1. Germline V gene lookup returns CDR1 KGHSH and CDR2 LQKENI. This CDR3 is built from 14 residues. After removal of 4 bases from V and 1 base from J, the junction contained 1 base not matched to a gene. The CDR3 DNA reads TGTGCCAGCTCACAGGGACAGGGGAACACTGAAGCTTTCTTT. Encoded protein: CASSQGQGNTEAFF.